This TCR beta chain was obtained from a study of cytomegalovirus exposure and HLA in healthy donors (dated by TCRdb to 2017 to 2019). Regarding the study in general: An earlier analysis of some 550 of the donors reported about 250 Gb of sequence data and about 100 million unique TCR beta sequences from around 200 million T cells. Among 398 genotyped donors of the cohort, an average of approximately 230,000 unique TCR beta nucleotide sequences were sequenced per donor, roughly 20% of them non-productive. An early release that covered fewer than 750 HLA-typed donors contained around 300 gigabases of sequencing data and 85 million to 100 million unique TCR sequences. Genome-wide SNP genotypes for about three fifths of the roughly 670 donors were used in a later genetic analysis, which treated that subset as a discovery cohort. Typing coverage differed by locus: A, B, C, DRB1 and DQB1 were typed in roughly 620-630 donors, DQA1 in roughly 500, DPA1 in nearly 610, and DPB1 in 400 to 490. All discovery cohort repertoires had been generated on a single sequencing platform. Both class I and class II loci were covered by HLA typing, at four-digit resolution. Of the approximately 400 genotyped donors, approximately 83% fell in the genetic ancestry cluster associated with self-reported Caucasian donors. Five DR-DQ haplotypes were handled as single units for association and clustering, since linkage in the cohort was strong. Using immunosequencing, the study profiled T cell repertoires from 666 subjects and related those repertoires to cytomegalovirus serostatus. Besides the first cohort of hundreds of subjects, a separate validation cohort made up of over 95 different subjects was used. A later analysis re-analyzed previously published TCR beta repertoires from about 730 donors and added high-resolution HLA genotyping to study TCR occurrence patterns. The study aimed to test whether cataloging public T cell receptors could reveal signatures of past pathogen exposure. The later analysis used no new phenotypic data to find candidate immune exposures, relying instead on TCR beta sequences and their occurrence across donors. To decide whether each TCR beta V gene segment behaved as functional or pseudogenic, an earlier analysis of over 500 of the donors relied on high-throughput TCR beta sequencing. The study combined high-throughput TCR immunosequencing, statistical association of individual TCRs with disease status, and machine learning to predict cytomegalovirus infection status. Donor age, sex, ethnicity and CMV serostatus were compiled alongside the repertoire data. General findings and caveats noted by the study authors: In this cohort, only TCR beta chains were sequenced, and detectable features were limited by the absence of alpha or paired-chain data. Correlated functional status among segregating V segments might reflect linkage disequilibrium, but an unknown experimental factor could not be ruled out. Across donors, most TCR sequences were observed very rarely, whereas some public TCRs were present in many individuals. The authors suggested that the approach could potentially be generalized to other disease states and immunological phenotypes. Roughly uniform sequencing depth across donors was assumed in presence/absence analyses, although this assumption may not hold. CMV serostatus was the only immune exposure information available for the cohort. Broadly in line with IMGT annotations, most TCR beta V segments showed up in productive rearrangements about 87% or about 30% of the time in an earlier analysis of several hundred of the donors. Several of the top co-occurrence clusters appeared to be linked to parvovirus B19, influenza, CMV and Epstein-Barr virus, according to a later analysis. In vitro tests confirmed that a few of the cytomegalovirus-associated TCR beta chains recognize cytomegalovirus antigens. Cytomegalovirus status was reported to be diagnosed by the classifier with high specificity and sensitivity in both the original and validation cohorts. In a later analysis, HLA-associated TCR beta chains were found to be more clonally expanded and to have lower generation probabilities than equally common non-associated chains. Because counts were too low, fewer than 20 rarely observed V segments, including chromosome 9 orphons, were excluded from the earlier analysis of some 590 of the donors. Compared with the roughly 700-donor mean, donors in an Asian-associated ancestry cluster had fewer N-insertions in productive TCRs, according to a later genetic analysis. The sequencing pipeline was judged likely to have produced a cluster of highly shared sequence variants as a technical artifact. According to a later analysis, most CMV-associated TCR beta chains appeared to be HLA-restricted, and the HLA associations seemed to be driven largely by CMV exposure. Assigning TCR associations to individual alleles was difficult when HLA alleles, especially DR and DQ, strongly co-occurred. A further reported finding was that TCR beta sequences accurately predicted the HLA-A and HLA-B alleles for most subjects in the first cohort. Specific HLA alleles were associated with 15,000 to 20,000 TCR beta sequences at a false discovery rate of 0.05 in a later analysis. An association between a missense DCLRE1C variant and V-gene and J-gene trimming of TCR beta chains was found in a later genetic analysis and replicated in an independent cohort. According to a later analysis, TCR association rates differed among HLA loci, with DRB1 alleles showing the most associated TCRs and HLA-C alleles showing the fewest. In the study, approximately 160 TCR beta chains were listed as associated with cytomegalovirus. Some IMGT-functional V segments, including TRBV6-2 and TRBV6-3, could not be distinguished by the 87-base-pair reads and were therefore excluded. Because some donors lacked HLA typing at each locus, the association tests relied only on the typed subset.

Concerning this clone: Its antigen is not yet known. No base quality values were provided; no much bigger clone lies one nucleotide off.

Taken from cysteine to phenylalanine, the CDR3 has 16 residues. Kept here is only the CDR3 DNA, which spans 48 bases and is read in frame from base 1. For CDR1 and CDR2, the germline V gene lists SGDLS and YYNGEE. Trimming accounts for 0 bases at V and 4 bases at J, while the number of junction bases matched to no gene is 10. Libraries were built with the immunoSEQ multiplex PCR assay. For the multiplex PCR, a mixture combining 60 forward primers for TCR Vbeta segments and 13 reverse primers for TCR Jbeta segments was used. The CDR3 region of rearranged TCR beta genes was amplified from genomic DNA by a multiplex PCR assay. On the Illumina HiSeq System, the amplified TCR beta libraries were sequenced as 87-base-pair reads. The paper's data handling went like this. Across the 670 or so repertoires, a later analysis counted 78 million or so unique TCR beta chains, around 10 million of which were shared by at least two donors. Raw reads were error-corrected and collapsed into unique sequences with a nearest-neighbor algorithm that merged closely related sequences to remove PCR and sequencing errors. Alignment of CDR3 sequences to IMGT reference sequences was used to assign V, D and J gene segments. Each retained sequence needed at least a six-nucleotide match to both a V gene segment and a J gene segment. A rearrangement was called productive if the CDR3 had no stop codons and remained in frame with V and J, and every other rearrangement was called non-productive. Following IMGT convention, CDR3 was defined as the stretch from the second conserved V-encoded cysteine up to the conserved J-encoded phenylalanine. The earlier analysis of some 550 of the donors excluded any sequence lacking an unambiguous match to a single V gene segment. In an earlier analysis of about 590 of the donors, a V segment was called functional when productive rearrangements were above 56.7%, and segregating when the standard deviation between donors exceeded 5%. A statistical classification framework was developed to diagnose cytomegalovirus status using the catalog of TCR beta chain sequences. V and J gene assignment, in a later analysis, came from comparing TCR nucleotide sequences with IMGT/GENE-DB human TR gene sequences. In a later analysis, CDR3 sequences and most-parsimonious VDJ recombination scenarios were assigned using the TCRdist pipeline. In a later analysis, every TCR beta chain was defined by the combination of its CDR3 amino acid sequence and its V-gene family, and reads without a unique V-gene family were dropped. As a way to deal with suspected cross-contamination and a sequencing artifact, a later analysis dropped over 550 nucleotide sequences that were highly shared and had low generation probability. A later analysis calculated a clonal expansion index for each public chain from normalized within-repertoire ranks of inferred template counts. In a later analysis, generation probabilities were computed with a VDJ recombination model fitted to out-of-frame rearrangements, and the resulting probabilities were checked against IGoR. Hypergeometric tests were used in a later analysis to score TCR-TCR, TCR-HLA and TCR-CMV co-occurrence, with a repertoire-size bias correction applied to the TCR pairs. To estimate false discovery rates, a later analysis permuted the HLA or CMV assignments 20 times. A later analysis grouped co-occurring TCRs with DBSCAN, adding TCRdist sequence similarity when clustering within HLA-allele-positive subsets. For co-occurrence clustering, repertoires with fewer than 30,000 or more than 120,000 public chains were excluded, along with 4 to 6 repertoires with anomalous nucleotide sharing. TCRdb took this table from immuneACCESS and kept in-frame rearrangements with V and J called. Such tables lack part of the clones; where checked against another copy, unresolved V genes explain under half of the gap, and the rest is unexplained. V and J calls and clone size are given by that table; D and trimming were obtained from the DNA. This sample has some 63,000 clones in its table, and about 80% of those were observed once. The ten largest account for about 1.6% of the sample.

The cohort consisted of some 670 healthy bone marrow donors. At the time of sampling, all cohort members were nominally healthy, though unrecorded immune exposures were likely present. CMV serostatus was recorded as positive for roughly 290 and negative for about 50% of the roughly 670 cohort members, whereas no CMV serostatus was recorded for the donor in question. A peripheral blood sample was provided by each donor, and peripheral blood mononuclear cells were used for TCR beta sequencing. The Qiagen DNeasy Blood Extraction Kit was used to extract genomic DNA from the blood cell samples. The sequencing input was PBMCs. The sequence links TRBV9 to TRBJ2-7; 7 junctional bases match TRBD2. This receptor was identified in a human donor in good health. CDR3 region: CASSVGVRGRAYEQYF. The sequenced DNA: TGTGCCAGCAGCGTAGGGGTTCGCGGGAGAGCTTACGAGCAGTACTTC.